Shown below are 18 T cell receptor beta chains from a single sample sequenced in a study of blood T cell repertoires in COVID-19. Here immunoSEQ multiplex PCR was the method, and the copy in TCRdb shows in-frame clones only, minus some. This sample has 95,000 to 150,000 clones, with 75% to 85% found just once. The sample consisted of peripheral blood. These receptors were obtained from a woman aged 80 or over with acute or convalescent COVID-19.

The chain has TRBV4-3 and TRBJ1-6; D not certain. CDR3 length: 15 residues. Germline lookup yields CDR1 LGHNA and CDR2 YSLEER. The ends were cut back, 4 bases at V and 7 bases at J, with 14 bases in the middle. The CDR3 reads CASSLDPGRNSPLHF. CDR3 DNA: TGCGCCAGCAGCCTTGACCCGGGGAGGAATTCACCCCTCCACTTT.

The rearrangement links TRBV27 to TRBJ2-1, with 10 bases identical to TRBD2. CDR3 length equals 19 residues. V gave up 4 bases and J gave up 5 bases; unmatched junction bases: 17. Germline-derived CDR1 and CDR2 are MNHEY and SMNVEV (reference sequence). The CDR3 DNA reads as TGTGCCAGCAGTTACTTAGCCCTTAGCGGGGGGATGGGGAACAATGAGCAGTTCTTC. Translated: CASSYLALSGGMGNNEQFF.

J is TRBJ2-5 and V is TRBV7-6, with 9 bases that match TRBD1. V shed 3 bases, J shed 2 bases, and the junction held 13 bases outside the gene matches. This CDR3 has 18 residues. CDR1 and CDR2 from the germline V gene are SGHVS and FNYEAQ. The CDR3 region has the DNA TGTGCCAGCAGCTTTGGTCTAACCGGGACAGGGCCTCAAGAGACCCAGTACTTC. This sequence encodes CASSFGLTGTGPQETQYF.

The chain combines TRBV28 with TRBJ2-3, with TRBD2 matching 9 bases. The CDR3 has 15 amino acids. Per germline, CDR1 MDHEN and CDR2 SYDVKM. V shed 7 bases, J shed 1 base, and the junction held 6 bases outside the gene matches. The CDR3 reads CASTIAGVRTDTQYF. CDR3 DNA sequence: TGTGCCAGCACCATAGCGGGAGTCCGCACAGATACGCAGTATTTT.

The gene calls are TRBV30 and TRBJ1-6; no reliable D call. From germline, CDR1 is GTSNPN and CDR2 SVGIG (reference sequence). Trimming took 0 bases from V and 8 from J, leaving 8 bases between them. The CDR3 loop spans 13 amino acids. The CDR3 nucleotides are TGTGCCTGGAGTGTTCAGGATTATTCACCCCTCCACTTT. It specifies CAWSVQDYSPLHF. The variable domain in full, with the rest retrieved from reference TRBV30 and TRBJ1-6, is SQTIHQWPATLVQPVGSPLSLECTVEGTSNPNLYWYRQAAGRGLQLLFYSVGIGQISSEVPQNLSASRPQDRQFILSSKKLLLSDSGFYLCAWSVQDYSPLHFGNGTRLTVT.

This clone was found once. This chain links TRBV4-2 with TRBJ2-7; the D is unclear. The CDR3 has 11 residues. Per the germline V gene, CDR1 is LGHNA and CDR2 is YNFKEQ. The ends were cut back, 0 bases at V and 6 bases at J, with 3 bases in the middle. The CDR3 here is CASSQDSEQYF. The CDR3 DNA reads as TGTGCCAGCAGCCAAGATAGCGAGCAGTACTTC.

The genes are TRBV4-1 and TRBJ1-5; TRBD1 matches 7 bases. The CDR3 is made up of 15 amino acids. Germline V lookup: CDR1 MGHRA, CDR2 YSYEKL. With V trimmed by 0 bases and J by 6 bases, 5 bases remained unmatched. The CDR3 bases are TGCGCCAGCAGCCAAGATTTGGACAGGCGTCAGCCCCAGCATTTT. Encoded protein: CASSQDLDRRQPQHF.

This clone has ten or more counts. The genes are TRBV3-1 (or the pseudogene TRBV3-2) and TRBJ2-7, with D unresolved. There are 12 residues in the CDR3. Trimming shortened V by 4 bases and J by 0 bases, and 4 bases separated the two germline ends. The V gene's germline CDR1 is LGHDT and CDR2 YNNKEL (reference sequence). The CDR3 is CASSLLSYEQYF. The CDR3 nucleotides read TGTGCCAGCAGCCTCCTCTCCTACGAGCAGTACTTC.

The chain is built from TRBV7-8 and TRBJ1-1; tentative D call: TRBD1 (5 bases). The CDR3 spans 17 residues. V was trimmed by 5 bases and J by 6 bases, leaving 25 bases between them. Germline V gene data show CDR1 as SGHVS and CDR2 as FQNEAQ. In DNA, the CDR3 is TGTGCCAGCAGCCCCAGGTCGGGGGGTTGGACCAGGGCTGAAGCTTTCTTT. It yields the protein CASSPRSGGWTRAEAFF.

The rearrangement uses TRBV19 and TRBJ1-1, with TRBD1 as a possible D gene (5 bases). The germline V and J ends were trimmed by 6 bases and 5 bases, with 25 bases remaining between them. Per germline, CDR1 LNHDA and CDR2 SQIVND (reference sequence). CDR3 length equals 17 residues. CDR3 nucleotides: TGTGCCAGTAGGGAGACACAGGCGACCTTTATGGTGACTGAAGCTTTCTTT. Its protein is CASRETQATFMVTEAFF.

This clone was seen a handful of times. This rearrangement joins TRBV3-1 (or the pseudogene TRBV3-2) to TRBJ1-2; D might be TRBD1 (5 bases). Trimming took 2 bases from V and 3 from J, leaving 7 bases between them. Germline V gene data show CDR1 as LGHDT and CDR2 as YNNKEL (reference sequence). This CDR3 contains 13 residues. DNA for the CDR3: TGTGCCAGCAGCCAACAGGGTGACTATGGCTACACCTTC. The encoded protein is CASSQQGDYGYTF.

The rearrangement links TRBV9 to TRBJ1-4; TRBD1 aligns across 8 bases. The CDR3 runs to 14 residues. The V and J ends lost 6 bases and 3 bases, in that order; junction bases with no gene match: 4. Germline V gene sequence: CDR1 SGDLS, CDR2 YYNGEE. The CDR3 reads CASTAGQANEKLFF. The CDR3, as DNA: TGTGCCAGCACCGCGGGACAGGCTAATGAAAAACTGTTTTTT.

The chain joins TRBV19 to TRBJ2-3, with a weak D call TRBD1 (6 bases). CDR3 size: 15 residues. V was trimmed by 7 bases and J by 1 base, leaving 15 bases between them. Germline values: CDR1 LNHDA, CDR2 SQIVND (reference sequence). The CDR3 reads CASNSQGHGTDTQYF. The CDR3 DNA reads as TGTGCCAGTAATTCACAGGGACATGGCACAGATACGCAGTATTTT.

This chain links TRBV11-3 with TRBJ2-1; weak D call: TRBD2 (6 bases). Trimming stripped 5 bases from V and 3 bases from J, with 11 bases between. The CDR3 covers 14 residues. Germline V gene data show CDR1 as SGHNT and CDR2 as YENEEA. CDR3 in DNA: TGTGCCAGCAGCCCGGGGGAAAACTACAATGAGCAGTTCTTC. This codes for CASSPGENYNEQFF.

J is TRBJ1-6 and V is TRBV25-1; tentative D call: TRBD1 (5 bases). Trimming removed 2 bases at V and 9 bases at J, with 14 bases between. This CDR3 contains 15 residues. Germline CDR1 reads MGHDK; CDR2 reads SYGVNS. In DNA form, the CDR3 reads TGTGCCAGCAGTGAAGCCCGCGGGGGAGGTTCACCCCTCCACTTT. Translated, it gives CASSEARGGGSPLHF.

The rearrangement joins TRBV3-1 (or the pseudogene TRBV3-2) to TRBJ2-7; TRBD2 matches 7 bases. The CDR3 is 13 residues long. J gave up 9 bases and V 7 bases, and 12 bases lay outside the gene matches. Germline CDR1 LGHDT, CDR2 YNNKEL (reference sequence). The CDR3 loop is CASTRSGEGRQYF. The DNA of the CDR3 is TGTGCCAGCACCCGAAGCGGGGAGGGGCGGCAGTACTTC.

Notes on this clone: The junction and the germline gene differ at one end; a read error may be behind it. The rearrangement uses TRBV28 and TRBJ2-1; possible D gene TRBD2, 5 bases. Germline V gene lookup returns CDR1 MDHEN and CDR2 SYDVKM. The CDR3 loop spans 12 amino acids. The CDR3 DNA reads as TGTGCCAGCAGTTTAAGACGGGAAAACAAGCTCTTC. Its protein product is CASSLRRENKLF. Supplemented by reference TRBV28 and TRBJ2-1, the full variable domain reads DVKVTQSSRYLVKRTGEKVFLECVQDMDHENMFWYRQDPGLGLRLIYFSYDVKMKEKGDIPEGYSVSREKKERFSLILESASTNQTSMYLCASSLRRENKLFGPGTRLTVL.

This chain connects TRBV6-5 to TRBJ1-1; the D gene is possibly TRBD1 (5 bases). The CDR3 extends over 14 amino acids. Between the trimmed V and J ends, which lost 2 bases and 4 bases, there was a span of 11 bases. The V gene's germline CDR1 is MNHEY and CDR2 SVGAGI. CDR3 loop: CASSYGGIGTEAFF. CDR3 nucleotide sequence: TGTGCCAGCAGTTACGGGGGGATTGGCACTGAAGCTTTCTTT.